The 6 T cell receptor beta chains below were found in one sample sequenced in a study of blood T cell repertoires in COVID-19. The protocol was immunoSEQ multiplex PCR, while the TCRdb copy is restricted to in-frame clones and leaves out a portion. The sample contains under 250,000 clones, roughly 84% of which appear only once. The sequenced sample was peripheral blood. All receptors come from a man aged 50 to 60 with COVID-19, enrolled during active disease.

The chain recombines TRBV6-5 with TRBJ1-5, with D maybe TRBD1 (6 bases). V lost 5 bases, J lost 6 bases, and 17 bases lay in between. From germline, CDR1 is MNHEY and CDR2 SVGAGI. This CDR3 has 15 amino acids. The CDR3 loop is CASSPNSGDSQPQHF. The CDR3 nucleotides read TGTGCCAGCAGTCCTAATTCAGGGGATAGTCAGCCCCAGCATTTT.

The rearrangement uses TRBV7-2 and TRBJ1-1, with D perhaps matching TRBD1 (5 bases). The CDR3 runs to 14 residues. Germline CDR1 and CDR2: SGHTA and FQGNSA. The V end lost 1 base, the J end lost 4 bases, and 10 bases lay between the germline ends. The CDR3 sequence is CASSLVTVLTEAFF. The CDR3 bases are TGTGCCAGCAGCTTAGTGACAGTGCTCACTGAAGCTTTCTTT.

The chain employs TRBV10-3 and TRBJ2-7, with D perhaps matching TRBD1 (5 bases). This CDR3 spans 14 amino acids. Germline CDR1 ENHRY, CDR2 SYGVKD. The ends were cut back, 10 bases at V and 0 bases at J, with 16 bases in the middle. The CDR3 region is CATQRQSSSYEQYF. The CDR3 nucleotides are TGTGCCACCCAGAGACAGTCTAGCTCCTACGAGCAGTACTTC.

The genes are TRBV30 and TRBJ1-5; the D is unclear. The V and J ends lost 2 bases and 7 bases respectively, with 21 bases between them. The CDR3 length is 16 residues. CDR1 and CDR2 (germline): GTSNPN, SVGIG (reference sequence). This chain's CDR3 is CAWSYPRTRGQQPQHF. The CDR3 coding sequence is TGTGCCTGGAGTTACCCACGGACCCGAGGGCAACAGCCCCAGCATTTT.

This rearrangement joins TRBV5-4 to TRBJ2-7, with 7 bases fitting TRBD2. CDR3 length: 13 residues. Germline CDR1 is SGHNT and CDR2 is YYREEE (reference sequence). J was trimmed by 5 bases and V by 5 bases; bases with no gene match: 7. The CDR3 region has the DNA TGTGCCAGCAGGGGGGGGGAGGCCCACGAGCAGTACTTC. Translated: CASRGGEAHEQYF. Filled out from reference TRBV5-4 and TRBJ2-7, the complete variable domain reads ETGVTQSPTHLIKTRGQQVTLRCSSQSGHNTVSWYQQALGQGPQFIFQYYREEENGRGNFPPRFSGLQFPNYSSELNVNALELDDSALYLCASRGGEAHEQYFGPGTRLTVT.

In DNA, the CDR3 is TGTGCCAGCAGCAACAGACAGGGTGGGGGAGAGACCCAGTACTTC. This sequence encodes CASSNRQGGGETQYF. The chain uses TRBV7-9 and TRBJ2-5, with TRBD1 matching 7 bases. Looked up from germline, CDR1 is SEHNR and CDR2 is FQNEAQ (reference sequence). V was pared by 5 bases and J by 4 bases, with 10 bases of the junction left unmatched. The CDR3 has 15 residues. The variable domain in full, completed from reference TRBV7-9 and TRBJ2-5, reads DTGVSQNPRHKITKRGQNVTFRCDPISEHNRLYWYRQTLGQGPEFLTYFQNEAQLEKSRLLSDRFSAERPKGSFSTLEIQRTEQGDSAMYLCASSNRQGGGETQYFGPGTRLLVL.